What follows are 20 T cell receptor beta chains derived from one specimen sequenced in a study of CD8 T cells in ankylosing spondylitis. MiXCR, run by TCRdb on the 5' RACE reads, gives a single entry per CDR3 protein. The sample gives 150,000 to 200,000 distinct CDR3 sequences, approximately 20% of which show up once; roughly 8% is in the top ten. The sample consisted of blood, either unsorted or a sorted T cell fraction (not recorded which). These receptors were obtained from a male donor with ankylosing spondylitis or in good health (not recorded which).

This chain joins TRBV2 and TRBJ1-1, with D possibly TRBD1 on 5 matching bases. CDR1 and CDR2 from the germline V gene are SNHLY and FYNNEI. Trimming stripped 4 bases from V and 1 base from J, with 10 bases between. This CDR3 is built from 14 residues. As DNA, the CDR3 is TGTGCCAGCAGTGTCAGGGTTGGGAACACTGAAGCTTTCTTT. Its protein is CASSVRVGNTEAFF.

V usage is TRBV5-1 and J usage is TRBJ1-1, with D possibly being TRBD1 (5 bases). The CDR3 has 15 residues. Germline V gene lookup returns CDR1 SGHRS and CDR2 YFSETQ. V was trimmed by 4 bases and J by 3 bases, leaving 16 bases between them. The CDR3 here is CASSPGQGLDTEAFF. CDR3 DNA sequence: TGCGCCAGCAGCCCCGGCCAGGGTTTGGACACTGAAGCTTTCTTT. Full variable domain (missing parts from reference TRBV5-1 and TRBJ1-1): KAGVTQTPRYLIKTRGQQVTLSCSPISGHRSVSWYQQTPGQGLQFLFEYFSETQRNKGNFPGRFSGRQFSNSRSEMNVSTLELGDSALYLCASSPGQGLDTEAFFGQGTRLTVV.

Points on this clonotype: A single base separates this from a much larger clone, so it may be a read error. The chain couples TRBV3-1 to TRBJ2-7; 10 positions match TRBD2. The CDR3 is made up of 15 amino acids. CDR1 and CDR2 from the germline V gene are LGHDT and YNNKEL (reference sequence). The CDR3 bases are TGTGCCACCAGCCTCAGGACTAGCGGAGGGGACGAGCAGTACTTC. As protein: CATSLRTSGGDEQYF.

Worth noting for this clonotype: Being one base from a much bigger clone, this may be a read error. This sequence joins TRBV10-2 and TRBJ2-7; D ambiguous. The CDR3 is 12 amino acids. Germline V gives CDR1 WSHSY, CDR2 SAAADI. CDR3 protein: CANSENSFEQYF. The CDR3 DNA follows: TGCGCCAACAGTGAAAACAGCTTCGAGCAGTACTTC.

CDR3 residues: CASSFRDSYNEQFF. DNA of the CDR3: TGTGCCAGCAGCTTTAGGGACAGCTACAATGAGCAGTTCTTC. V gene TRBV11-3 combines with J gene TRBJ2-1; 7 positions match TRBD1. Unmatched junction bases numbered 2, after V lost 3 bases and J lost 3 bases. Germline CDR1 SGHNT, CDR2 YENEEA. This CDR3 contains 14 residues.

The table lists this clonotype with many counts. V is TRBV12-3 or TRBV12-4 and J is TRBJ2-5, with 8 bases matching TRBD2. The junction had 1 base not matched to a gene; V was cut back by 4 bases and J by 3 bases. The CDR3 is made up of 13 amino acids. In DNA, the CDR3 is TGTGCCAGCAGTTCAGCGGGAGAAGAGACCCAGTACTTC. Amino acid sequence: CASSSAGEETQYF.

This clonotype showed up many times. This chain connects TRBV28 to TRBJ2-7, with TRBD2 identical over 14 bases. With V trimmed by 5 bases and J by 3 bases, 6 bases remained unmatched. This CDR3 region has 16 residues. The germline V gene has CDR1 MDHEN and CDR2 SYDVKM. The CDR3 loop reads CASSPRTSGRRYEQYF. The CDR3 DNA follows: TGTGCCAGCAGTCCTAGGACTAGCGGGAGGCGCTACGAGCAGTACTTC.

This clonotype was seen repeatedly, ten times or more. The chain joins TRBV9 to TRBJ2-2, with D possibly being TRBD1 or TRBD2 (5 bases each). Germline V gives CDR1 SGDLS, CDR2 YYNGEE. The V end was cut by 0 bases, the J end by 7 bases, with 16 bases between. The CDR3 contains 16 residues. As DNA, the CDR3 is TGTGCCAGCAGCGTAGAGGGGCTGCTCGGGGACGGGGAGCTGTTTTTT. Its translation is CASSVEGLLGDGELFF.

The gene calls are TRBV5-4 and TRBJ1-6; 8 bases align to TRBD1. Germline CDR1 reads SGHNT; CDR2 reads YYREEE (reference sequence). The CDR3 has 17 amino acids. V lost 0 bases and J lost 4; bases outside the gene matches: 6. The CDR3 bases are TGTGCCAGCAGCTTGGAGGGGGACAGGTTTTATAATTCACCCCTCCACTTT. This codes for CASSLEGDRFYNSPLHF. The full variable domain, with the rest looked up from reference TRBV5-4 and TRBJ1-6, is ETGVTQSPTHLIKTRGQQVTLRCSSQSGHNTVSWYQQALGQGPQFIFQYYREEENGRGNFPPRFSGLQFPNYSSELNVNALELDDSALYLCASSLEGDRFYNSPLHFGNGTRLTVT.

This clonotype was counted at least ten times. This chain uses TRBV24-1 with TRBJ2-2; D is unresolved. The CDR3 is 12 amino acids. With 9 bases removed from V and 3 bases from J, the gap between germline ends came to 7 bases. Germline V gives CDR1 KGHDR, CDR2 SFDVKD. In DNA form, the CDR3 reads TGTGCCACCCGACGGGACACCGGGGAGCTGTTTTTT. It specifies CATRRDTGELFF.

This clonotype occurred many times. The chain joins TRBV7-2 to TRBJ1-2; 7 bases agree with TRBD1. V trimming: 5 bases; J trimming: 4 bases; junction bases outside the gene matches: 10. The V gene's germline CDR1 is SGHTA and CDR2 FQGNSA. This CDR3 comprises 15 residues. In DNA, the CDR3 is TGTGCCAGCAGCGGCAGAAGGGACAGCTTCTATGGCTACACCTTC. Its protein is CASSGRRDSFYGYTF.

This clonotype was picked up a small number of times. The chain joins TRBV19 to TRBJ1-1; D perhaps matches TRBD1 (6 bases). Germline-derived CDR1 and CDR2 are LNHDA and SQIVND (reference sequence). Trimming removed 9 bases at V and 7 bases at J, with 18 bases between. The CDR3 contains 13 residues. Here the CDR3 reads CARMNRAPFEAFF. The CDR3, as DNA: TGTGCCAGGATGAACAGGGCTCCCTTTGAAGCTTTCTTT.

Comments on this clonotype: A read error is possible here, since a much larger clone lies one base away. The V call is TRBV2, the J call TRBJ2-7; 7 positions match TRBD1. Germline assignment: CDR1 SNHLY and CDR2 FYNNEI. This CDR3 comprises 12 residues. V was clipped by 7 bases and J by 2 bases; unmatched bases: 2. DNA for the CDR3: TGTGCCAGCAAGGGACAGCCCTACGAGCAGTACTTC. It encodes CASKGQPYEQYF.

V usage is TRBV20-1 and J usage is TRBJ2-5; tentatively, D is TRBD1 or TRBD2 (5 bases each). Germline assignment: CDR1 DFQATT and CDR2 SNEGSKA (reference sequence). This CDR3 region has 12 residues. V lost 3 bases to trimming and J lost 4 bases, with 9 bases between them. The CDR3 is CSARGVRETQYF. CDR3 nucleotides: TGCAGTGCTAGGGGGGTCCGAGAGACCCAGTACTTC.

The chain uses TRBV2 and TRBJ2-5; no firm D call. This CDR3 spans 11 amino acids. V was pared by 2 bases and J by 5 bases, with 3 bases between. Germline assignment: CDR1 SNHLY and CDR2 FYNNEI. The CDR3 DNA is TGTGCCAGCAGTGAAAAGGAGACCCAGTACTTC. Encoded protein: CASSEKETQYF. Complete variable domain (other parts from reference TRBV2 and TRBJ2-5): EPEVTQTPSHQVTQMGQEVILRCVPISNHLYFYWYRQILGQKVEFLVSFYNNEISEKSEIFDDQFSVERPDGSNFTLKIRSTKLEDSAMYFCASSEKETQYFGPGTRLLVL.

This clonotype was seen repeatedly, ten times or more. In nucleotides, the CDR3 is TGTGCCAGCAGCGGGCCTAGCCAAGATACGCAGTATTTT. Protein product: CASSGPSQDTQYF. The chain links TRBV12-3 or TRBV12-4 to TRBJ2-3, with D possibly matching TRBD2 (5 bases). This CDR3 contains 13 residues. The V end lost 6 bases, the J end lost 5 bases, and 12 bases lay between the germline ends.

Many counts were recorded for this clonotype. The chain carries TRBV20-1 and TRBJ2-3; D gene unclear. This CDR3 contains 14 residues. Germline CDR1 reads DFQATT; CDR2 reads SNEGSKA (reference sequence). Trimming left V 3 bases short and J 0 bases short, with 10 bases between. In DNA, the CDR3 is TGCAGTGCTAGCCCAATGGAAAGCACAGATACGCAGTATTTT. This translates into CSASPMESTDTQYF.

The sample holds a few counts of this clonotype. This chain uses TRBV29-1 with TRBJ2-1, with D uncertain. The germline V and J ends were trimmed by 0 bases and 7 bases, with 10 bases remaining between them. Germline V lookup: CDR1 SQVTM, CDR2 ANQGSEA. CDR3 length: 13 residues. CDR3 nucleotide sequence: TGCAGCGTTGAAGAAACCGTAAATAATGAGCAGTTCTTC. Amino acid sequence: CSVEETVNNEQFF.

This clonotype appeared many times. The gene calls are TRBV14 and TRBJ2-3, with D possibly TRBD2 on 5 matching bases. This CDR3 has 15 residues. The germline V and J ends were trimmed by 4 bases and 1 base, with 12 bases remaining between them. Germline V lookup: CDR1 SGHDN, CDR2 FVKESK. The CDR3 DNA reads as TGTGCCAGCAGCCTCCAAAAGAGGGGCACAGATACGCAGTATTTT. It codes for CASSLQKRGTDTQYF.

This clonotype was observed a few times. This chain links TRBV7-9 with TRBJ2-2; D is unclear. Germline-derived CDR1 and CDR2 are SEHNR and FQNEAQ (reference sequence). Trimming cost V 3 bases and J 3 bases, with 14 bases left between them. CDR3 length: 16 residues. The CDR3 sequence: CASSFLEKGYTGELFF. In DNA form, the CDR3 reads TGTGCCAGCAGCTTTCTCGAGAAAGGGTACACCGGGGAGCTGTTTTTT.